This T cell receptor beta chain emerged from a study of shared clonotypes between healthy human individuals. A word on this clone: Its specificity is not known. In the same sample, other DNA sequences code for this CDR3.

Study-level points and caveats: What limited the represented genetic and exposure-history diversity was the small number of donors.

It was across several immunoSEQ plates that each subset's genomic DNA was evenly split. What was sequenced on ten immunoSEQ deep assay plates was unsorted PBMC DNA. How the authors handled the data: Filtering was not the same, since immunoSEQ gave junction-only sequences without quality scores. TCRdb's table, derived via immunoSEQ multiplex PCR, lists solely in-frame clones and lacks some. V and J calls plus clone size are reproduced from that table; the DNA served to infer D and trimming. This table holds roughly 490,000 clones, over 60% found once. CDR3 length equals 13 residues. Germline V lookup: CDR1 SGHTA, CDR2 FQGTGA. V lost 5 bases, J lost 5 bases, and 2 bases stayed unmatched.

The clonotype was recovered from a woman aged 40 to 55 in good health. Some clones in this sample may be carry-over from other donors' samples. Sequenced material: PBMCs. The chain carries TRBV7-3 and TRBJ2-5, with 10 bases lining up with TRBD1. The CDR3 here is CASSPGQGETQYF. The CDR3, as DNA: TGTGCCAGCAGCCCGGGACAGGGGGAGACCCAGTACTTC.